Sequencing of this T cell receptor beta chain was carried out in a study of control samples from healthy donors and cancer patients. V lost 6 bases and J 4 bases, leaving 10 bases between the germline ends. Per the germline V gene, CDR1 is WSHSY and CDR2 is SAAADI. The CDR3 extends over 13 amino acids. Assay: immunoSEQ multiplex PCR; the TCRdb copy retains only in-frame clones and omits some. The table has more than 150,000 clones, around 93% seen once. The chain combines TRBV10-2 with TRBJ2-1; a possible D gene is TRBD2 (6 bases). Material for sequencing was blood. This TCR was sampled from a man between 18 and 35 years old in good health. CDR3 in amino acids: CASREGLYNEQFF. CDR3 nucleotide sequence: TGCGCCAGCAGGGAAGGACTATACAATGAGCAGTTCTTC.